This T cell receptor (beta chain) derives from a study of neurological immune-mediated disorders. Study results and limitations: Phylogenetic grouping assigned the repertoires of 18 of 34 multiple sclerosis patients to a single related-CDR3 cluster, representing a possible signature.

Stored at -80 C, 2 million PBMCs were the source of the unsorted libraries. By 5'RACE with 10-nucleotide random UMIs, the cDNA was made. From the 5' RACE reads, TCRdb called clonotypes with MiXCR, one entry per CDR3 protein. The repertoire includes about 55,000 distinct CDR3 sequences, about 4% of them detected once, and 2.5% to 3% sits in the top ten. Germline CDR1 MDHEN, CDR2 SYDVKM. This CDR3 has 14 residues. Trimming cost V 9 bases and J 0 bases; bases outside gene matches: 4. This clonotype came up many times. Its specificity is not known. Sequencing was carried out using PBMCs. The chain links TRBV28 to TRBJ1-5; 8 bases align to TRBD1. The sequence came from a man aged 45-65 years with multiple sclerosis. The CDR3 is CASTGGYSNQPQHF. CDR3 DNA sequence: TGTGCCAGTACAGGGGGATATAGCAATCAGCCCCAGCATTTT.